Listed here is a single TCR beta chain. These data originate in a study of OX40 agonist ivuxolimab in advanced cancers. Study background: Head and neck, renal cell, melanoma or hepatocellular carcinoma were the cancers that dose-escalation patients had.

Trimming removed 4 bases from V and 8 bases from J; junction bases left unmatched: 14. The CDR3 is made up of 16 amino acids. In germline, CDR1 is SNHLY, CDR2 FYNNEI. The data were produced by immunoSEQ multiplex PCR, yet TCRdb's version contains in-frame clones alone and is incomplete. Here the sample spans approximately 64,000 clones, about 87% being singletons. The clonotype comes from an adult with an advanced solid tumor such as melanoma, head and neck, liver or kidney cancer. The rearrangement joins TRBV2 to TRBJ2-1; TRBD1 agrees at 7 bases. The specimen was CD4+ or CD8+ T cells sorted from blood, collected in a trial of the OX40 agonist ivuxolimab. CDR3 residues: CASSVSRQGLRDEQFF. The CDR3 DNA sequence: TGTGCCAGCAGTGTATCTAGACAGGGTTTACGCGATGAGCAGTTCTTC.